The T cell receptor beta chain under discussion was sequenced for a study of blood T cells in healthy people across ages. V was clipped by 4 bases and J by 7 bases, with 11 bases between them. The CDR3 loop spans 14 amino acids. Then a second PCR, running roughly 7 to 11 cycles, was carried out with a sample-barcoded 5' primer and a J-beta primer mix. Samples each returned at least 2.5 million CDR3-containing paired-end reads. TCRdb re-called the 5' RACE reads with MiXCR, one entry per CDR3 protein. The sample holds hundreds of thousands of distinct CDR3 sequences, 24% seen once. The sample was also reused in another study, on T cells of mothers and their children. As that report states: A few mothers and their six children, all healthy Caucasians, donated. The cDNA synthesis received all extracted RNA, at about 1.5 ug per 15 ul.

Sequencing used blood. The receptor's source is a boy aged 5-17 years in good health. The gene calls are TRBV12-3 or TRBV12-4 and TRBJ1-6; TRBD1 is a possible D gene (6 bases). CDR3 sequence: CASSYTGKNSPLHF. DNA of the CDR3: TGTGCCAGCAGTTATACAGGGAAGAATTCACCCCTCCACTTT.